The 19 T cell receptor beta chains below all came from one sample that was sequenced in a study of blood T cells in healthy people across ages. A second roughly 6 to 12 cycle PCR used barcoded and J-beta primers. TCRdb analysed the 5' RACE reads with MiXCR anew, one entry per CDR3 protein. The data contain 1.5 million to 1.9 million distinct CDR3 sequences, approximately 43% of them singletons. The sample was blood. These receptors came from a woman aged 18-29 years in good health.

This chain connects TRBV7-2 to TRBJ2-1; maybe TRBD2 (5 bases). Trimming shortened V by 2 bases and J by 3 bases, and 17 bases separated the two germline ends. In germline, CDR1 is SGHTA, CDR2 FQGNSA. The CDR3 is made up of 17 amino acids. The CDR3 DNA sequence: TGTGCCAGCAGCTTAAATGTCGGCCTAGCTGTCTACAATGAGCAGTTCTTC. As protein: CASSLNVGLAVYNEQFF.

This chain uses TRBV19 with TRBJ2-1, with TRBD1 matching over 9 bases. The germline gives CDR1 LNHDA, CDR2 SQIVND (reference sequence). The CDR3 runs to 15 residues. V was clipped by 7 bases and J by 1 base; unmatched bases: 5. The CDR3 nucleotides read TGTGCCAGTAAAGCACAGGGGGCTTCCTACAATGAGCAGTTCTTC. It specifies CASKAQGASYNEQFF.

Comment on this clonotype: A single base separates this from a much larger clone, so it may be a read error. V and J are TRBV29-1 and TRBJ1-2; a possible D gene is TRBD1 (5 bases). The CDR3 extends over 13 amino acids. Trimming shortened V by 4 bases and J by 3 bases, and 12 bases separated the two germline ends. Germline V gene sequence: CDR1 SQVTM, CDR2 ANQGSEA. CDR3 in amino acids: CSVAMRGDYGYTF. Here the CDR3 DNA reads TGCAGCGTTGCCATGAGGGGTGACTATGGCTACACCTTC. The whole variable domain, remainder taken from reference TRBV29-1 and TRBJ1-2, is SAVISQKPSRDICQRGTSLTIQCQVDSQVTMMFWYRQQPGQSLTLIATANQGSEATYESGFVIDKFPISRPNLTFSTLTVSNMSPEDSSIYLCSVAMRGDYGYTFGSGTRLTVV.

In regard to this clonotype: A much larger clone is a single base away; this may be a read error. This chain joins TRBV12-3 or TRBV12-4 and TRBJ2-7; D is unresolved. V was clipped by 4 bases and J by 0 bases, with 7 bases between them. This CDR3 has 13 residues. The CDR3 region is CASSWYSSYEQYF. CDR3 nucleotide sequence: TGTGCCAGCAGTTGGTACAGCTCCTACGAGCAGTACTTC.

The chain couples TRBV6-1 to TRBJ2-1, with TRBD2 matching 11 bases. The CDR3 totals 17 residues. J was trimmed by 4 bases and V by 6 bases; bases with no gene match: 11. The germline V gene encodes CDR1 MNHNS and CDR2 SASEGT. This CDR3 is CASRFGASGRYYNEQFF. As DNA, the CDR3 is TGTGCCAGCAGATTCGGGGCTAGCGGGAGGTATTACAATGAGCAGTTCTTC.

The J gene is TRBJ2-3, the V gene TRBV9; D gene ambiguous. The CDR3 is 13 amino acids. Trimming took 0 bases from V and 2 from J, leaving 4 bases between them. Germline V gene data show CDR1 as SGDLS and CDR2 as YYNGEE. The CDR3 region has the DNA TGTGCCAGCAGCGTAGTGACCACAGATACGCAGTATTTT. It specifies CASSVVTTDTQYF.

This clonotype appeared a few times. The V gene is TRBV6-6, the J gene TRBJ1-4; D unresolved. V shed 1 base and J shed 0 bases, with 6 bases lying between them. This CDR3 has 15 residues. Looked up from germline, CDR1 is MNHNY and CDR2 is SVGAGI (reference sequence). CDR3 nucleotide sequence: TGTGCCAGCAGTTACTTTCAGTCAACTAATGAAAAACTGTTTTTT. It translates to CASSYFQSTNEKLFF.

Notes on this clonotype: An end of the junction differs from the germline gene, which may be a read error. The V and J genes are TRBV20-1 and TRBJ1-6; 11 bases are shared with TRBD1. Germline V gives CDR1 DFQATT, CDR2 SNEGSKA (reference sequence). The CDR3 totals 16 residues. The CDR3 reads CSAREWDRGFSSPLHF. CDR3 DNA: TGCAGTGCTCGAGAGTGGGACAGGGGGTTCAGTTCACCCCTCCACTTT.

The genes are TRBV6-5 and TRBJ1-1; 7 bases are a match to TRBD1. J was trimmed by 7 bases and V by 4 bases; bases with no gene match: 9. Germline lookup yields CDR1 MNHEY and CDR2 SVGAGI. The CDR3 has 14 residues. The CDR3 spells CASSFSQGVGEAFF. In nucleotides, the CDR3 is TGTGCCAGCAGTTTCTCTCAGGGGGTGGGTGAAGCTTTCTTT.

The CDR3 region has the DNA TGTGCCAGCACCCTGGATCCCCGTGGGACCCAGTACTTC. This encodes CASTLDPRGTQYF. The rearrangement uses TRBV6-5 and TRBJ2-5; D is uncertain. The germline V and J ends were trimmed by 7 bases and 7 bases, with 16 bases remaining between them. Looked up from germline, CDR1 is MNHEY and CDR2 is SVGAGI. The CDR3 covers 13 residues.

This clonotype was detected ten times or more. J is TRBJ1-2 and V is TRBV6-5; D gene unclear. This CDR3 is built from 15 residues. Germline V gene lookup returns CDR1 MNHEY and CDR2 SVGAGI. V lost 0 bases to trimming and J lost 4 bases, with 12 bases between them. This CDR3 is CASSYSPETSYGYTF. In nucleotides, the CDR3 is TGTGCCAGCAGTTACTCGCCGGAAACTTCCTATGGCTACACCTTC.

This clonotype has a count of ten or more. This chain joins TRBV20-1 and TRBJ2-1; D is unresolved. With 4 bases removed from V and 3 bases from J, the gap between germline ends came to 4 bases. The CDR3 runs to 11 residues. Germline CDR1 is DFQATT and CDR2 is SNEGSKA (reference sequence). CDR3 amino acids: CSAKFYNEQFF. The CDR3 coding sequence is TGCAGTGCTAAATTCTACAATGAGCAGTTCTTC.

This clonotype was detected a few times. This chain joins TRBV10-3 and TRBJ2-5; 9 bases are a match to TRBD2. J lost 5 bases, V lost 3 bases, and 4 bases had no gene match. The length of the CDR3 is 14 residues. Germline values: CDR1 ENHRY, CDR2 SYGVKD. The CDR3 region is CAISDVAGAETQYF. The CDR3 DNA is TGTGCCATCAGTGACGTAGCGGGGGCCGAGACCCAGTACTTC.

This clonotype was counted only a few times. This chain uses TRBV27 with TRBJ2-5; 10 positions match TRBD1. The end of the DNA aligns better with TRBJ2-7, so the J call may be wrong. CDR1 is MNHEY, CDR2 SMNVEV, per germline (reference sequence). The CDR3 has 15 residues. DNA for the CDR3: TGTGCCAGCAGTTTATGGGGGACAGGGGTCTACGAGCAGTACTTC. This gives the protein CASSLWGTGVYEQYF.

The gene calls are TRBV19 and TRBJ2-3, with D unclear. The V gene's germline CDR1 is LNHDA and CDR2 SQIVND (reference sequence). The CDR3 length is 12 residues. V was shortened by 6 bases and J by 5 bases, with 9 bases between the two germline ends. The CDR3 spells CASRKHGDTQYF. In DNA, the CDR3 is TGTGCCAGTAGGAAACATGGAGATACGCAGTATTTT.

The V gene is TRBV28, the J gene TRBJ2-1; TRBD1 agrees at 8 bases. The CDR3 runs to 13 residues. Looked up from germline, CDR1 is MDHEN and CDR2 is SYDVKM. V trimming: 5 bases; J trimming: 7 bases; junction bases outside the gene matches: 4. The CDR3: CASSTDRVNEQFF. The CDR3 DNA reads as TGTGCCAGCAGTACGGACAGGGTTAATGAGCAGTTCTTC.

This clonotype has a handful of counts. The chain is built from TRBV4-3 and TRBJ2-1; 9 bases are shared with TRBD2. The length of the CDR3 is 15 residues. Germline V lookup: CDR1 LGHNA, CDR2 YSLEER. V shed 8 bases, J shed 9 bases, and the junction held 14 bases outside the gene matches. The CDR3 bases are TGCGCCAGCTCTTCAAGTTCAATAGCGGGGGTTGAGCAGTTCTTC. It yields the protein CASSSSSIAGVEQFF.

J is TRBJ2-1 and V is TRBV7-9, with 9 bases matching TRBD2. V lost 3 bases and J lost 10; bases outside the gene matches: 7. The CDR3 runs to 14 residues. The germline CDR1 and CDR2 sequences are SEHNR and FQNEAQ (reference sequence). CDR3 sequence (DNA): TGTGCCAGCAGCTTCAGCGGGAGGACCCGGGAGCAGTTCTTC. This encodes CASSFSGRTREQFF. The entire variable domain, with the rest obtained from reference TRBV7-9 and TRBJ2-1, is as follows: DTGVSQNPRHKITKRGQNVTFRCDPISEHNRLYWYRQTLGQGPEFLTYFQNEAQLEKSRLLSDRFSAERPKGSFSTLEIQRTEQGDSAMYLCASSFSGRTREQFFGPGTRLTVL.

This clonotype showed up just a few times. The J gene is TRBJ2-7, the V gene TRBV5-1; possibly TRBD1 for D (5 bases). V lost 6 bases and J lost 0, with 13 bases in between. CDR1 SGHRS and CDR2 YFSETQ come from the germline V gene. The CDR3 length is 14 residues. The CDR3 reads CASKWQGRSYEQYF. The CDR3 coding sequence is TGCGCCAGCAAGTGGCAGGGCCGCTCCTACGAGCAGTACTTC.